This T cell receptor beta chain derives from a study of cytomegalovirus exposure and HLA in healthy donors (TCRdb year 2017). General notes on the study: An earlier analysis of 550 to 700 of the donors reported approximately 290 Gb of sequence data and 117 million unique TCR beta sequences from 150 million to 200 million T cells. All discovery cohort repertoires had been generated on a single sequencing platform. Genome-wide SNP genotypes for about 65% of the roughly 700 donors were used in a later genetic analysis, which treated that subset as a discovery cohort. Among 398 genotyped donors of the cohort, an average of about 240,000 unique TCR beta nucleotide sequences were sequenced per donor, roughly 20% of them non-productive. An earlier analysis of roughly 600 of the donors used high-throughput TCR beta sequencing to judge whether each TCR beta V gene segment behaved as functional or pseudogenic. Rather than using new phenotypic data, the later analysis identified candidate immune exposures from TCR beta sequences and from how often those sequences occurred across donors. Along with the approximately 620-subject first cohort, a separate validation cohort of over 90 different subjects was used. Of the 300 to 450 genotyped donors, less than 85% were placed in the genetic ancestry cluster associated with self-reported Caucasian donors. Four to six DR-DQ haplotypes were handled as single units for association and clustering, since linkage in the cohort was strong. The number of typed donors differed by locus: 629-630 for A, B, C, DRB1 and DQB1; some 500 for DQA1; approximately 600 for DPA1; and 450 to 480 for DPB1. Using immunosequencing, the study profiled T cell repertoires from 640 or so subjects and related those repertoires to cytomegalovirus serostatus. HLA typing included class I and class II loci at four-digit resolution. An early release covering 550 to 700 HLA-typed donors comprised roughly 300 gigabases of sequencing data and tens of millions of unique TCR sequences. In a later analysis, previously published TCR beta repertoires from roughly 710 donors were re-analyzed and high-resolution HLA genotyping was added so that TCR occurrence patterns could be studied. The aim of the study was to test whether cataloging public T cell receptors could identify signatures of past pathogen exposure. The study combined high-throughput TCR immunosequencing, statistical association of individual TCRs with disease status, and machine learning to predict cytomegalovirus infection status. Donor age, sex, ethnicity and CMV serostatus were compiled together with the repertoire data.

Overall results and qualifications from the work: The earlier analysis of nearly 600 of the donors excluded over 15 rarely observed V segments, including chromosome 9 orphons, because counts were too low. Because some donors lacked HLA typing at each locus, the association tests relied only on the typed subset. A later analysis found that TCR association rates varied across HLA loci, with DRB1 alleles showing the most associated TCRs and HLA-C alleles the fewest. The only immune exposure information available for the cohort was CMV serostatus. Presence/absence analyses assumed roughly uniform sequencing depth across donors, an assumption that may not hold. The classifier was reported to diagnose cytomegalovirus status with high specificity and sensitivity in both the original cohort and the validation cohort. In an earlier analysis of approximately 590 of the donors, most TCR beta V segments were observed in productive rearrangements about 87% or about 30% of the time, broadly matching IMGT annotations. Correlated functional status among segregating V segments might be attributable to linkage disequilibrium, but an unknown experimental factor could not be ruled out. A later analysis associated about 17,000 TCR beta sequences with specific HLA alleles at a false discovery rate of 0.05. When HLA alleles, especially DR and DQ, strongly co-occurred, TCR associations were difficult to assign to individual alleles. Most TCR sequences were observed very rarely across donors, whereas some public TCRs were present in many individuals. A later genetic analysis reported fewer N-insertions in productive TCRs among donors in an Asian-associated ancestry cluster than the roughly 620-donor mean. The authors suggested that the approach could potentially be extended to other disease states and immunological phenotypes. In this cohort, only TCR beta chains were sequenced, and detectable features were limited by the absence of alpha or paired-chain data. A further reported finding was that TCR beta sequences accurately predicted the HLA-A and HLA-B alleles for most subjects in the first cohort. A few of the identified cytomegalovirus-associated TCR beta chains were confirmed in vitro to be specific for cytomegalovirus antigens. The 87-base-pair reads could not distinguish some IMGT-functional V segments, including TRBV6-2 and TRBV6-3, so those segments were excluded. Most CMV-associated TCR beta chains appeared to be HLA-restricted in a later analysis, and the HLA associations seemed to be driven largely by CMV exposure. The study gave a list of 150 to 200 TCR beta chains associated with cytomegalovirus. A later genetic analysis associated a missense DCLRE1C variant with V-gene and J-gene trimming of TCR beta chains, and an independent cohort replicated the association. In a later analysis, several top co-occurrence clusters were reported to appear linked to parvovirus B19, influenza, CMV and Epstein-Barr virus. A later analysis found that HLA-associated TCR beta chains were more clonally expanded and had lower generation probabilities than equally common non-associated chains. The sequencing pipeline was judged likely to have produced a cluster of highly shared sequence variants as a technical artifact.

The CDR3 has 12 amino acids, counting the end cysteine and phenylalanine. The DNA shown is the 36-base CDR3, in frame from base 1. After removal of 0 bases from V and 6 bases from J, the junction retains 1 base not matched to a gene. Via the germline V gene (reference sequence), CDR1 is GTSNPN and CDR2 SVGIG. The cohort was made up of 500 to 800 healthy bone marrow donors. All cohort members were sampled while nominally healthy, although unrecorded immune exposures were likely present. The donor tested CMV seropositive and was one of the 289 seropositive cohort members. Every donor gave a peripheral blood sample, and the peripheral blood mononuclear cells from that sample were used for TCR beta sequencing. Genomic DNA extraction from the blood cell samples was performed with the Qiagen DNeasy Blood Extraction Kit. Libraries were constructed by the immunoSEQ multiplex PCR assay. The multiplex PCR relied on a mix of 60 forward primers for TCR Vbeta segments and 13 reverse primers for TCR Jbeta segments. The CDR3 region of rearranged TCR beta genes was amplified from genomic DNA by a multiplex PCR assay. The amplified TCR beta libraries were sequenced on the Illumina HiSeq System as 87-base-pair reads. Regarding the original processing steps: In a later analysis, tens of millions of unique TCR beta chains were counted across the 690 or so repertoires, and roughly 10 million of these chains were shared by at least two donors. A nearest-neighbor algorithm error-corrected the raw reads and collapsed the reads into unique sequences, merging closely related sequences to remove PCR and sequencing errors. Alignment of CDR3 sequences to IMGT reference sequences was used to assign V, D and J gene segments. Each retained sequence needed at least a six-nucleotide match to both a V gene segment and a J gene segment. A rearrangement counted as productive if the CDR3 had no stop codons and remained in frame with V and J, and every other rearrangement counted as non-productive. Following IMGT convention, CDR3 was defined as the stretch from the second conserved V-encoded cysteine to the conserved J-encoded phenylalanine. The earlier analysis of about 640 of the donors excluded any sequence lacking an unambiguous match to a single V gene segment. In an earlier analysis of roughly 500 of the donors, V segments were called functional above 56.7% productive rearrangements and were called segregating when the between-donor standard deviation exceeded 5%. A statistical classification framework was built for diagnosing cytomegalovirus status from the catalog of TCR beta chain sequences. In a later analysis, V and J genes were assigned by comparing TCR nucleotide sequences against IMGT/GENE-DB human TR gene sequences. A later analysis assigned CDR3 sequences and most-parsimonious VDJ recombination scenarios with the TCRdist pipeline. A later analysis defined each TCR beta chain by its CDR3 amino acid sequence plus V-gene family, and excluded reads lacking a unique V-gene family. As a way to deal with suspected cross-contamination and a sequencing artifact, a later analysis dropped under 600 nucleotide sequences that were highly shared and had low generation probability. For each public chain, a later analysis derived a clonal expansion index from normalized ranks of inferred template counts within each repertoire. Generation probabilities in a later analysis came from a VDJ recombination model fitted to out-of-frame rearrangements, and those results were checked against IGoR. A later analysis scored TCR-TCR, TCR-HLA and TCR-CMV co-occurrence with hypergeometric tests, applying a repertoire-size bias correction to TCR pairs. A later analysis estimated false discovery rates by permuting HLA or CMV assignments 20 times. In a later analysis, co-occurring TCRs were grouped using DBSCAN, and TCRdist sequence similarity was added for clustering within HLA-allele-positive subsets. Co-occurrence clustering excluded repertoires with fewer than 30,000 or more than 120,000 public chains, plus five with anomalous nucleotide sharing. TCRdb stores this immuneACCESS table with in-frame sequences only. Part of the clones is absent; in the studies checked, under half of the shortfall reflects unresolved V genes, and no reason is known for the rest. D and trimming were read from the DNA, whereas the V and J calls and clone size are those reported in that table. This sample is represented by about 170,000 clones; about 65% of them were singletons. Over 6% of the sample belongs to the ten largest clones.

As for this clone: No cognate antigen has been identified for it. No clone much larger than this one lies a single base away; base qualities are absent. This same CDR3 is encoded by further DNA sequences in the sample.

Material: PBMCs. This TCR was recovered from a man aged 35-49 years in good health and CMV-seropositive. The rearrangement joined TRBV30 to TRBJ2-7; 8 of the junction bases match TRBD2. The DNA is TGTGCCTGGAGTGTACGGGGGGGCGAGCAGTACTTC. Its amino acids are CAWSVRGGEQYF.